This T cell receptor (beta chain) was sequenced in a study of T cell clonotyping in hematopoietic cell transplantation. Regarding the study as a whole: Broader posttransplant TCR repertoire diversity was predicted by graft donor and pretransplant recipient Inverse Simpson Index values. At the given depth, recipient repertoires were over 95% de novo clonotypes.

Points on this clone: Its matching antigen is unknown.

The data were produced by immunoSEQ multiplex PCR, yet TCRdb's version contains in-frame clones alone and is incomplete. The sample includes some 10,000 clones, 40% to 55% of them seen just once. The sequence came from a male patient aged 50 or older who had an allogeneic stem cell transplant from an unrelated donor, so the T cells may come from the graft donor. Some clones in this sample may be carry-over from other donors' samples. The sequencing used PBMCs, collected 30 days after allogeneic stem cell transplant.

The CDR3 region is CASSLDQASRNSPLHF. Here the CDR3 DNA reads TGTGCCAGCAGCCTAGACCAGGCCAGCCGAAATTCACCCCTCCACTTT. The chain combines TRBV7-2 with TRBJ1-6; the D is unclear. V lost 5 bases, J lost 7 bases, and 18 bases lay in between. The CDR3 totals 16 residues. Germline V gives CDR1 SGHTA, CDR2 FQGNSA.